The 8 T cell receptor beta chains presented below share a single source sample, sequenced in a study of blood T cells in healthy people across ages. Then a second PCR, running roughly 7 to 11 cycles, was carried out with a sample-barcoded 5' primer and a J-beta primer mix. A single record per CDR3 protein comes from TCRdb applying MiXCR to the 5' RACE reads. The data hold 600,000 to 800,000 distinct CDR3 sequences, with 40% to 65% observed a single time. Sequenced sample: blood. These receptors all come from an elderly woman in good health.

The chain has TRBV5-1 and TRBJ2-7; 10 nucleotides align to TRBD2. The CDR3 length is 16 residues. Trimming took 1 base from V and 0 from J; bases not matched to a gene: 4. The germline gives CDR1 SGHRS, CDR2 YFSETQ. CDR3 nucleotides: TGCGCCAGCAGCTTGATGGCTAGCGGGAGCTCCTACGAGCAGTACTTC. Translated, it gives CASSLMASGSSYEQYF.

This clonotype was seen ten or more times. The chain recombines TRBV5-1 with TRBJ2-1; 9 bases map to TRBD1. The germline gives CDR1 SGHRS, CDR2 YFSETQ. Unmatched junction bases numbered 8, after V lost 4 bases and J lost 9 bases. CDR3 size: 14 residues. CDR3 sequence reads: CASSGTGPDGEQFF. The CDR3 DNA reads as TGCGCCAGCAGCGGGACAGGGCCGGACGGTGAGCAGTTCTTC.

The CDR3 loop is CASSVSGLGGYTF. CDR3 coding DNA: TGTGCCAGCAGTGTTAGCGGGCTCGGGGGCTACACCTTC. The V call is TRBV28, the J call TRBJ1-2, with D hard to call. Germline CDR1 is MDHEN and CDR2 is SYDVKM. V gave up 5 bases and J gave up 8 bases, with 15 bases separating them. The CDR3 has 13 amino acids.

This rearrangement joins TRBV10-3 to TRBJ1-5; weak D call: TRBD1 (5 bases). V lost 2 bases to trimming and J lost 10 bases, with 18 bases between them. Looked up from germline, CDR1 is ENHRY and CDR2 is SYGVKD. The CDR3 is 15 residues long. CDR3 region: CAISEADLRGRPQHF. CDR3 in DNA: TGTGCCATCAGTGAGGCGGACCTCCGGGGCCGCCCCCAGCATTTT.

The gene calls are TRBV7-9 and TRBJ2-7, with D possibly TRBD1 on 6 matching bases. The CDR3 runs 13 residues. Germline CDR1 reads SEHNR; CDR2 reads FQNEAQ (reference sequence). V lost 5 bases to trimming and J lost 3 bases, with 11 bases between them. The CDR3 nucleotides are TGTGCCAGCAGCCCTGGACAGCTCTACGAGCAGTACTTC. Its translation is CASSPGQLYEQYF.

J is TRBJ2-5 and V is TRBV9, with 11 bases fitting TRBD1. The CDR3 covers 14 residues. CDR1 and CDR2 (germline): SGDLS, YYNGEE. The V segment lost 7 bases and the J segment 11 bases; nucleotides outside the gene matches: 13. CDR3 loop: CASAVGQGADEQYF. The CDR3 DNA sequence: TGTGCCAGCGCAGTCGGACAGGGGGCTGATGAGCAGTACTTC. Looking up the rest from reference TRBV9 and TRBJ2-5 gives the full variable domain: DSGVTQTPKHLITATGQRVTLRCSPRSGDLSVYWYQQSLDQGLQFLIQYYNGEERAKGNILERFSAQQFPDLHSELNLSSLELGDSALYFCASAVGQGADEQYFGPGTRLLVL.

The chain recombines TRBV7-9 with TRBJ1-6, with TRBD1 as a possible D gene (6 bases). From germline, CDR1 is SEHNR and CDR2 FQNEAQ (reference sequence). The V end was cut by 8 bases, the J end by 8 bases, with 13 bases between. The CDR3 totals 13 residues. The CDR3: CASGGSLYSPLHF. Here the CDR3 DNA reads TGTGCCAGCGGGGGCAGCTTATATTCACCCCTCCACTTT.

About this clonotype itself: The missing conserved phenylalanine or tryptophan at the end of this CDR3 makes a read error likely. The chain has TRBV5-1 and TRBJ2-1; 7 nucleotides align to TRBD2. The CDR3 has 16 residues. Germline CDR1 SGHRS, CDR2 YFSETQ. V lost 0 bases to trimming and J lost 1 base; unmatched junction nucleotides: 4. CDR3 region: CASSLGTSASYNEQFL. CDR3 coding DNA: TGCGCCAGCAGCTTGGGTACTAGCGCTTCCTACAATGAGCAGTTCTTA.